Below, 2 T cell receptor beta chains from the same sample are listed, as sequenced in a study of blood T cell repertoires in COVID-19. This table comes from immunoSEQ multiplex PCR, and its TCRdb copy is limited to in-frame clones, with some not included. The table has more than 70,000 clones, approximately 89% seen once. Sequenced: peripheral blood. All receptors come from a man aged 45-65 years with active COVID-19.

The rearrangement joins TRBV3-1 (or the pseudogene TRBV3-2) to TRBJ1-3, with no clear D. V was trimmed by 1 base and J by 7 bases, leaving 14 bases between them. This CDR3 comprises 15 residues. The germline CDR1 and CDR2 sequences are LGHDT and YNNKEL (reference sequence). DNA for the CDR3: TGTGCCAGCAGCCAAGCTTTTGGAGGCCCGAACACCATATATTTT. Protein: CASSQAFGGPNTIYF.

The chain employs TRBV28 and TRBJ2-1; D might be TRBD1 (5 bases). Germline CDR1 and CDR2: MDHEN and SYDVKM. This CDR3 is 13 amino acids long. V shed 4 bases and J shed 8 bases, with 12 bases lying between them. Here the CDR3 DNA reads TGTGCCAGCAGTTCCATTATGACAGATGAGCAGTTCTTC. Protein: CASSSIMTDEQFF.